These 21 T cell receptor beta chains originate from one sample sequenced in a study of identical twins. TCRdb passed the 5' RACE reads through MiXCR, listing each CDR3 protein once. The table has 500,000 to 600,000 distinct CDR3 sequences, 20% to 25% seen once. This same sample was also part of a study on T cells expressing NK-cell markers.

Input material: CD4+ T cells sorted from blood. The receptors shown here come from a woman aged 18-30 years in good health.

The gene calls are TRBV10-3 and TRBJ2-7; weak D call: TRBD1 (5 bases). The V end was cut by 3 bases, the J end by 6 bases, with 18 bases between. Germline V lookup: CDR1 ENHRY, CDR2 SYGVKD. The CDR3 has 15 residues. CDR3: CAISDRDSYPGEQYF. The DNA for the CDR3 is TGTGCCATCAGTGACAGGGATAGTTACCCTGGCGAGCAGTACTTC.

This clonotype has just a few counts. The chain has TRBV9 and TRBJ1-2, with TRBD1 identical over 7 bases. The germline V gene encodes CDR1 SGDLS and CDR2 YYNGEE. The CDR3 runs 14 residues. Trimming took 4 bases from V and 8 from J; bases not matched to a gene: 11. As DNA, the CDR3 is TGTGCCAGCAGCCCGACAGGGAACGCTCCCGGCTACACCTTC. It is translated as CASSPTGNAPGYTF.

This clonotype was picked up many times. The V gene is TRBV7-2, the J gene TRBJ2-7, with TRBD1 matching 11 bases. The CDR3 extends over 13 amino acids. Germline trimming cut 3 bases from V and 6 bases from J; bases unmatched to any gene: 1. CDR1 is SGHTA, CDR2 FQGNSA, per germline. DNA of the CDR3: TGTGCCAGCAGCTTGGACAGGGGGCGCGAGCAGTACTTC. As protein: CASSLDRGREQYF.

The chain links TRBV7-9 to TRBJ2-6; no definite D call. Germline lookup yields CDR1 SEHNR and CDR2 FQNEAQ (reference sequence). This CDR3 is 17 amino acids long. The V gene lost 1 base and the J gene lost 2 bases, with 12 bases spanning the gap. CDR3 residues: CASSLGLGVPGANVLTF. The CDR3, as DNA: TGTGCCAGCAGCTTAGGTCTAGGAGTCCCTGGGGCCAACGTCCTGACTTTC.

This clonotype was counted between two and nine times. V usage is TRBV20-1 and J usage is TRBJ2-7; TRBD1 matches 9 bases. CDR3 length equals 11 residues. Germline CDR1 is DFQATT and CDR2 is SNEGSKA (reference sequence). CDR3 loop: CSSQGAHRLYF. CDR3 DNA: TGCAGCTCACAGGGGGCCCATAGACTGTACTTC.

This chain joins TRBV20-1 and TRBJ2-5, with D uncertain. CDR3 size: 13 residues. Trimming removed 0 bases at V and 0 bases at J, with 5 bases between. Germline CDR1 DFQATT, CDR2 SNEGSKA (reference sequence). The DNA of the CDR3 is TGCAGTGCTAGAGACAATAACCAAGAGACCCAGTACTTC. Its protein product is CSARDNNQETQYF.

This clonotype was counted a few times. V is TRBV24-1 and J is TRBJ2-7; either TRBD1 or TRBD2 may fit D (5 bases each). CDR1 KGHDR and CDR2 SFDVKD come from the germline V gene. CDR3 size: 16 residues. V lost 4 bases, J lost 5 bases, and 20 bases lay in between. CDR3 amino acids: CATSDPTGTVPNEQYF. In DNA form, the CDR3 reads TGTGCCACCAGTGACCCGACCGGGACGGTACCCAACGAGCAGTACTTC.

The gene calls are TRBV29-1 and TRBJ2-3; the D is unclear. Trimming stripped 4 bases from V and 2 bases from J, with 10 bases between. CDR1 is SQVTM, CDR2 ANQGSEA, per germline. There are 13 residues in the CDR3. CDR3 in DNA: TGCAGCGTTGTGGCCAGCTTCACAGATACGCAGTATTTT. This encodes CSVVASFTDTQYF.

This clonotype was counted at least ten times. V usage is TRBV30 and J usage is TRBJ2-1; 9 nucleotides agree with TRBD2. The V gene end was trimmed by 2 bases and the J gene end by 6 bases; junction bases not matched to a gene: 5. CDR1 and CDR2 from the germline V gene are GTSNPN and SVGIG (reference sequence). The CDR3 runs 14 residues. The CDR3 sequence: CAWSLGTSLNEQFF. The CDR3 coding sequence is TGTGCCTGGAGTCTCGGGACTAGCCTCAATGAGCAGTTCTTC.

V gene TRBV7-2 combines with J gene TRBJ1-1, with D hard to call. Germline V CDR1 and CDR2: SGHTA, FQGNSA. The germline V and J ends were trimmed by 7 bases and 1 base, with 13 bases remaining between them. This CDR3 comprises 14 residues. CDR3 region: CASTSSPGNTEAFF. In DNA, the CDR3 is TGTGCCAGCACGAGTTCACCCGGGAACACTGAAGCTTTCTTT.

Here the CDR3 DNA reads TGTGCCAGCAGTTTATCGTTTTTCCGGGGACCCGGCACAGATACGCAGTATTTT. This gives the protein CASSLSFFRGPGTDTQYF. The chain recombines TRBV27 with TRBJ2-3; possibly TRBD1 or TRBD2 for D (5 bases each). Germline V gene lookup returns CDR1 MNHEY and CDR2 SMNVEV (reference sequence). With 0 bases removed from V and 1 base from J, the gap between germline ends came to 17 bases. This CDR3 has 18 residues.

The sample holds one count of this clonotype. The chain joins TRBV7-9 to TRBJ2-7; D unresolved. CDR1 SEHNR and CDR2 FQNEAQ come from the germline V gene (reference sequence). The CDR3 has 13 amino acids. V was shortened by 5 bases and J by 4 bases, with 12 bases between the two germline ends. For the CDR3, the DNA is TGTGCCAGCAGCCGACCATCGGATTACGAGCAGTACTTC. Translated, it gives CASSRPSDYEQYF.

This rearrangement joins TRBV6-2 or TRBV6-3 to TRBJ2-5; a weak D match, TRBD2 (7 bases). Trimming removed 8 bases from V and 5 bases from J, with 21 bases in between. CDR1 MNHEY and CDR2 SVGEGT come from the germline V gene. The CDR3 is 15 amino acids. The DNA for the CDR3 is TGTGCCAGCTCAACCGTCGCGGGGGCAGGCGAGACCCAGTACTTC. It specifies CASSTVAGAGETQYF.

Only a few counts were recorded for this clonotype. As DNA, the CDR3 is TGTGCCAGCAGCTTACGTCTAAGGGACAGGGGGGTAGACAATGAGCAGTTCTTC. Residues: CASSLRLRDRGVDNEQFF. The rearrangement uses TRBV7-8 and TRBJ2-1; 11 bases match TRBD1. CDR1 is SGHVS, CDR2 FQNEAQ, per germline. The CDR3 runs to 18 residues. Trimming took 2 bases from V and 5 from J; bases not matched to a gene: 11.

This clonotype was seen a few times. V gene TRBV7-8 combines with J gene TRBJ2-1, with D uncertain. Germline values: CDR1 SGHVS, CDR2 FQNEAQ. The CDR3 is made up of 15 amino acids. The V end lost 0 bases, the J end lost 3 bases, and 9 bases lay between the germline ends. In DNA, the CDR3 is TGTGCCAGCAGCTTAGCGGAAAAGCACTACAATGAGCAGTTCTTC. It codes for CASSLAEKHYNEQFF.

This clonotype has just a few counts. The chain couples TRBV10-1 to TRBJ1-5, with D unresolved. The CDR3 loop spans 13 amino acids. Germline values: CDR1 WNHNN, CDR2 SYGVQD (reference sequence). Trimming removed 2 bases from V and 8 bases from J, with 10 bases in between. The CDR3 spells CASSEGEGKPQHF. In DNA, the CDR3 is TGCGCCAGCAGTGAGGGGGAGGGTAAGCCCCAGCATTTT.

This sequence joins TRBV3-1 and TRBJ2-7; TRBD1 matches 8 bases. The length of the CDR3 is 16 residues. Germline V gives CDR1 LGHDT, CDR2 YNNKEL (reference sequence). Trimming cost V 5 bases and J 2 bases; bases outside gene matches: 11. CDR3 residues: CASSDTGTGEPYEQYF. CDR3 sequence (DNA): TGTGCCAGCAGCGACACCGGGACAGGAGAGCCCTACGAGCAGTACTTC.

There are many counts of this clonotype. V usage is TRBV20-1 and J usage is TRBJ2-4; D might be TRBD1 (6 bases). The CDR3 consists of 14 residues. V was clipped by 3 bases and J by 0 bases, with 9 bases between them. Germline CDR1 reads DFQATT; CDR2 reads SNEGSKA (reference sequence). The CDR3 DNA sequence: TGCAGTGCTAGCGACAGGTTAGCCAAAAACATTCAGTACTTC. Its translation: CSASDRLAKNIQYF.

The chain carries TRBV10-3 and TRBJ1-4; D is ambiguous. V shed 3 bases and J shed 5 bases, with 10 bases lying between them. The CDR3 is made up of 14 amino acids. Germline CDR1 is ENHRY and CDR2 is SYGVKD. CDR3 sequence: CAISEHTKNEKLFF. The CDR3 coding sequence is TGTGCCATCAGTGAACACACAAAAAATGAAAAACTGTTTTTT.

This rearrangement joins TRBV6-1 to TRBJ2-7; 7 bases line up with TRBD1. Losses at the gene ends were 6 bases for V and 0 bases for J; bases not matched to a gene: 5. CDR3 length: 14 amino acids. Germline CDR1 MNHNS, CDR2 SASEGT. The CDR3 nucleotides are TGTGCCAGCAGGTGGGACAGCGGCTCCTACGAGCAGTACTTC. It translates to CASRWDSGSYEQYF.

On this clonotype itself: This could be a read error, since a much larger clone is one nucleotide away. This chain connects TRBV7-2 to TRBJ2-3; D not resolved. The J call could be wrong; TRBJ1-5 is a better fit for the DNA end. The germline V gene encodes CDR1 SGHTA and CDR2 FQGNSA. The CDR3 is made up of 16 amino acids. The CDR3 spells CASSSLLADSTDTQHF. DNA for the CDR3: TGTGCCAGCAGCTCCCTACTAGCGGATAGCACAGATACGCAGCATTTT.